This T cell receptor (beta chain) was obtained from a study of T cell responses to AZD1222 COVID-19 vaccine. Trimming stripped 4 bases from V and 6 bases from J, with 13 bases between. The germline V gene encodes CDR1 SQVTM and CDR2 ANQGSEA. The CDR3 has 13 residues. Overall study results and limits: It should be noted that donors were predominantly white British and more often female, and clonal diversity was possibly underestimated.

Investigators merged groups given second doses at roughly 4 or roughly 12 weeks. Profiling relied on immunoSEQ multiplex PCR, and the TCRdb table lists in-frame clones only, not all of them. The sample includes tens of thousands of clones, less than 95% of them seen just once. This clone was recorded only once. Its antigen remains unknown. The sequencing used peripheral blood, collected 28 days after the second AZD1222 dose. V and J are TRBV29-1 and TRBJ2-1, with a weak D call TRBD1 (5 bases). The source is an adult who received the AZD1222 COVID-19 vaccine. CDR3 loop: CSVVRGQANEQFF. As DNA, the CDR3 is TGCAGCGTTGTAAGGGGTCAGGCCAATGAGCAGTTCTTC.